The following is a T cell receptor (beta chain) sequence with its context. This clone was seen just once. This receptor's antigen is unknown. No clone much larger than this one lies a single base away; base qualities are absent. The immunoSEQ multiplex PCR, with forward primers for 54 TRBV segments and reverse primers for 13 TRBJ segments, was used to amplify TCRB CDR3 regions. Pre-culture CD4+ samples were sequenced at deep resolution with a target of 200,000 T cell genomes. Amplicons were sequenced on an Illumina HiSeq System, producing 87 bp reads covering the CDR3. For the original study's pipeline: Reads were corrected for PCR and sequencing errors, and CDR3 regions were defined by alignment to IMGT reference sequences. Template and unique rearrangement counts were estimated using synthetic template pools. Clonality was calculated as 1 minus Pielou's evenness. Richness was estimated with the Daley-Smith estimator. Repertoire overlap was measured with Morisita's index. Clones present in cultured samples but not detected in the pre-culture repertoire of the same donor were defined as low-abundance clones. TCRdb mirrors the immuneACCESS table, restricted to in-frame sequences. Some clones are absent from its copies; in checked studies, under half trace to an unresolved V gene, and the reason for the others is unknown. That table supplies the V and J calls and clone size; D and trimming were determined from the DNA. The sample data list approximately 100,000 clones, and roughly nine tenths of these were observed just once. The ten largest clonotypes hold 1.5% to 2% of the sample.

Untouched CD4+ T cells were isolated from Ficoll-separated PBMC by magnetic bead negative selection, reaching an average purity of around 98%. Untouched CD4+ T cells were isolated from Ficoll-separated PBMC with magnetic beads, reaching approximately 98% purity with negligible CD8+ contamination. Peripheral blood mononuclear cells were supplied by the buffy coats of a few healthy blood donors, who served as the study donors. Each of the three donors was CMV seronegative. Genomic DNA was extracted with the DNeasy Blood & Tissue Kit. TCRB sequencing was performed on genomic DNA from sorted CD137+CD4+ cells and pre-culture CD4+ baseline samples from each subject. The sample belongs to a study of T cell repertoires and HLA-DP antigens (dated by TCRdb to about 2018). Background for the entire study: An in vitro model of CD4+ T cell alloreactivity against allogeneic HLA-DP presented by transduced HeLa cells was used in the study. Compared with self, one alloantigen differed at one amino acid in the peptide-binding groove and the other differed at some 11, modelling structurally similar versus dissimilar alloantigens. The three donors were two male and one female, with ages ranging from the 18-to-29 to the 60-to-69 age band. On average, approximately 200 ng of DNA went in for sorted CD137+CD4+ samples, versus roughly 1.2 ug for pre-culture CD4+ samples. On the study overall, not on this receptor specifically: Similar clonality (around 0.36) was observed for sorted CD137+ cells against both alloantigens, and this clonality was much higher than that observed in pre-culture samples (approximately 0.04). Limitations were identified as the inclusion of only a few donors, the use of a non-physiological HeLa antigen-presenting system, and the use of total CD4+ responder cells. The naive and memory CD4+ repertoires were not analysed as separate populations. Clones undetected before culture had an average cumulative frequency of about 38% against one allele versus less than 65% against the other.

V was cut back by 2 bases and J by 4 bases, leaving a gap of 15 bases between them. CDR1 and CDR2 (SGHRS, YFSETQ) derive from the germline V gene. The CDR3, from cysteine to phenylalanine, totals 15 residues. The entry retains the CDR3 DNA only, 45 bases that are in frame from base 1. The receptor comes from a man aged 45-65 years in good health and CMV-seronegative. Input material: CD4+ T cells from PBMCs. The rearrangement combines TRBV5-1 with TRBJ1-2; matching of 6 bases hints at TRBD1 as the D gene. The DNA sequence is given as TGCGCCAGCAGCTTTGGCAGGGGAGGACGCTATGGCTACACCTTC. It encodes CASSFGRGGRYGYTF.